This T cell receptor (beta chain) came from a study of T cell responses to AZD1222 COVID-19 vaccine (dated by TCRdb to 2020 to 2022). Background on the whole study: A total of 233 trial participants underwent TCR sequencing, of whom 200 to 220 had received two doses of AZD1222 and roughly 26 had received two doses of the MenACWY control vaccine. Enrollment into the trials was organized by age into subgroups of 18-55, 56-69 and 70-plus years, and those subgroups contained about 160, 30 and 59 TCR-sequenced participants, respectively. General conclusions and limits of the study: Epitopes outside the regions mutated in the B.1.351 and B.1.1.7 variants were reportedly recognized by nearly half of the unique spike-specific TCRs. Participants were mostly white British and included more females than males, and it was suggested by the authors that clonal diversity may have been underestimated. Only six AZD1222 recipients were SARS-CoV-2 seropositive at baseline, limiting conclusions about previously exposed vaccinees. Vaccine-associated CD4 TCRs spanned the whole spike protein, with dominant responses in regions 160-218 and 743-854. In the small 56-69-year group, the increase in depth fell short of significance, most likely because of low power. Spike-specific TCR breadth and depth rose significantly after two AZD1222 doses compared with day 0 and with MenACWY recipients. No day 14 peak-response samples were available, so repertoires were characterized only after the peak T cell response.

The CDR3 regions of human TCRbeta chains were analyzed by immunosequencing. In the source study's methods: Repertoire TCRs were checked for matches against a reference library of SARS-CoV-2-specific TCRs that had been generated using the MIRA antigen-specificity platform. Breadth was defined as the fraction of unique TCRs that were SARS-CoV-2-associated. Depth was defined as the fraction of total T cells that were SARS-CoV-2-associated. Using the MIRA data, each spike-specific TCR was assigned both to the spike region to which the TCR was reactive and to a CD4 or CD8 class. Log10-transformed breadth and depth values were compared by one-way ANOVA with Sidak's multiple comparisons tests. The table comes from immuneACCESS by way of TCRdb, which keeps in-frame sequences with V and J called. Part of the clones is missing from these tables; in studies checked, under half for an unresolved V gene and the rest for unknown reasons. V and J calls and clone size are copied from that table; D and trimming were computed from the DNA. This sample holds about 110,000 clones; 92% were observed only once. More than 2% of the sample is taken by the ten largest.

About this clone itself: Its antigen target is currently unknown. It has no much larger one-base neighbor in the sample; base qualities were not kept.

The time point label corresponds to: about 28 days (+/-7) after the second vaccine dose. AZD1222 recipients given second doses at about 4 weeks or at about 12 weeks were pooled, since spike-specific TCR depth and breadth were not found to differ between the two schedules. Vaccinee samples came from UK trials COV001 and COV002, including a single-blind randomized controlled phase 2/3 trial of AZD1222 (ChAdOx1 nCoV-19) in healthy adults. For TCRbeta chain sequencing, PBMC samples from trial participants were taken at day 0 and at day 28 after the second dose. The germline V gene encodes CDR1 SGHVS and CDR2 FQNEAQ. Trimming removed 3 bases from V and 3 bases from J, leaving 15 bases between the germline ends. From the cysteine through the phenylalanine, the CDR3 covers 15 amino acids. This entry keeps only the CDR3 DNA: 45 bases, framed from base 1.

Recombination joined TRBV7-8 with TRBJ2-7, with an unclear D gene assignment. Specimen: peripheral blood, collected 28 days after the second AZD1222 dose. This clonotype was sampled from an adult who received the AZD1222 COVID-19 vaccine. The DNA sequence is as follows: TGTGCCAGCAGCTTCTTTCCCAATTTAGACTACGAGCAGTACTTC. It specifies CASSFFPNLDYEQYF. The variable domain in full, with residues beyond the CDR3 obtained from the reference TRBV7-8 and TRBJ2-7 genes, is GAGVSQSPRYKVAKRGQDVALRCDPISGHVSLFWYQQALGQGPEFLTYFQNEAQLDKSGLPSDRFFAERPEGSVSTLKIQRTQQEDSAVYLCASSFFPNLDYEQYFGPGTRLTVT.